The clone carrying this T cell receptor beta chain was seen repeatedly, ten times or more. Its antigen is still unknown. These data come from a study of T cells in Graves' hyperthyroidism and ophthalmopathy. Notes on the study in general: Blood also showed most of the thyroid clonotypes that were expanded above 0.001. Ophthalmopathy could be told apart from stable hyperthyroidism with a 13 V-J model.

PBMCs stemmed from around 10 ml fresh peripheral blood. Amplified TCR beta CDR3 regions came from RNA transcripts. TCR CDR3 underwent first-round RT-PCR with the HTBI primer set. TCRdb re-analysed the multiplex PCR reads in MiXCR, keeping a single row per CDR3 protein. The sample lists hundreds of thousands of distinct CDR3 sequences, about 14% occurring once. Trimming removed 4 bases from V and 0 bases from J; junction bases left unmatched: 5. CDR1 and CDR2 from the germline V gene are LGHDT and YNNKEL (reference sequence). The CDR3 consists of 16 residues. The chain carries TRBV3-1 and TRBJ2-3; 9 bases are a match to TRBD2. This clonotype was sampled from a woman aged 50 to 60 with Graves' ophthalmopathy. The sequencing sample was made of blood. The CDR3 loop reads CASSRTSGSSTDTQYF. Here the CDR3 DNA reads TGTGCCAGCAGCCGCACTAGCGGGTCTAGCACAGATACGCAGTATTTT.